This T cell receptor beta chain was retrieved from a study of OX40 agonist ivuxolimab in advanced cancers. Across the study: Ivuxolimab, which patients received intravenously every 2 weeks, was dosed at 0.01 to 10 mg/kg. Points from the study as a whole: Near-lowest levels of clonal expansion characterized partial responders at 0.1-3.0 mg/kg.

The table came from immunoSEQ multiplex PCR; TCRdb's copy has only in-frame clones and leaves some out. The sample lists 59,000 or so clones; approximately 86% were seen once. The CDR3 totals 14 residues. Germline V gene lookup returns CDR1 MNHEY and CDR2 SVGAGI. The ends were cut back, 4 bases at V and 6 bases at J, with 12 bases in the middle. Remarks on this clone: What it binds is unknown.

V gene TRBV6-5 combines with J gene TRBJ2-2; D remains ambiguous. The sample here was CD4+ or CD8+ T cells sorted from blood, taken in a trial of the OX40 agonist ivuxolimab. The receptor comes from an adult with an advanced solid tumor such as melanoma, head and neck, liver or kidney cancer. The CDR3 DNA is TGTGCCAGCAGTTTGATGTCCAATTCCGGGGAGCTGTTTTTT. This gives the protein CASSLMSNSGELFF.